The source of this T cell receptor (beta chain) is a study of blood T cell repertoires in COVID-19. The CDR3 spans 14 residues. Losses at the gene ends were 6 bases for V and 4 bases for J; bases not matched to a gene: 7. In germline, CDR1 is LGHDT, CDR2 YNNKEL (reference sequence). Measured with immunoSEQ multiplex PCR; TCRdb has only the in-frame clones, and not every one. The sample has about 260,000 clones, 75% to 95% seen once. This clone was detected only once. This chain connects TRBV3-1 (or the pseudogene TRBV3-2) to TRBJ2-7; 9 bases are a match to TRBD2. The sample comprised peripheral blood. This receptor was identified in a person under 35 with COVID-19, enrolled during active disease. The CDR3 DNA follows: TGTGCCAGCAGTCTTATTAGCGGGAGTTACGAGCAGTACTTC. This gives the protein CASSLISGSYEQYF.